The subject of this entry is one TCR beta chain. Its antigen remains unidentified. The sorted conventional CD4+ T cells were CD25-low and CD127-high, with genomic DNA sequenced. Assay used: immunoSEQ multiplex PCR; TCRdb lists only in-frame clones, some missing. This sample yields more than 10,000 clones, of which approximately 93% are seen a single time; around 0.96% belongs to the top ten. This entry belongs to a study of regulatory and conventional T cells in RAG deficiency. Germline V CDR1 and CDR2: SGHNT, YYREEE (reference sequence). The CDR3 is 16 residues long. The J segment lost 5 bases and the V segment lost 2 bases, leaving 3 bases of the junction unmatched. Study findings and constraints: Patient subsets had shorter CDR3s; Omenn Treg-Tconv overlap exceeded 80%. Omenn syndrome and CID/AS patients had roughly 100-fold fewer unique Treg TCR beta sequences, versus roughly 9.6-fold elsewhere.

This sample also appeared in a second study, on regulatory T cells. That report notes: Primers: 52 TRBV forward and 13 TRBJ reverse.

Sequenced: CD4+ effector T cells sorted from blood. This sequence joins TRBV5-4 and TRBJ2-3, with 15 bases aligning to TRBD2. This clonotype originated in a human donor in good health. The CDR3 region is CASSLGLAGGIDTQYF. The CDR3 DNA is TGTGCCAGCAGCTTAGGACTAGCGGGGGGGATAGATACGCAGTATTTT.